Listed below are T cell receptor beta chains from one sample, sequenced in a study of blood T cell repertoires in COVID-19. The data were produced by immunoSEQ multiplex PCR, yet TCRdb's version contains in-frame clones alone and is incomplete. Here the sample spans approximately 89,000 clones, about 83% being singletons. The material sequenced was peripheral blood. The source of these receptors is a human donor in a cohort sampled during active COVID-19. Both conserved end residues are part of each CDR3. Each record gives: clone size, V gene, D gene, J gene, CDR3 length, CDR3 DNA, CDR3 protein. A D gene is named only where the DNA matches it firmly. Clone sizes are given selectively: once, few, many, or a class where the clone is expanded.

clone_size: .; v_call: TRBV2; d_call: .; j_call: TRBJ1-5; cdr3_length: 13; cdr3_nt: TGTGCCAGCAGTGTACAGGGTTATCAGCCCCAGCATTTT; cdr3_aa: CASSVQGYQPQHF
clone_size: .; v_call: TRBV29-1; d_call: .; j_call: TRBJ2-7; cdr3_length: 11; cdr3_nt: TGCAGCGTTGGGCTCTCCTACGAGCAGTACTTC; cdr3_aa: CSVGLSYEQYF
clone_size: .; v_call: TRBV5-8; d_call: .; j_call: TRBJ1-2; cdr3_length: 16; cdr3_nt: TGTGCCAGCAGCTTGGGCCTGCTTACTAATAACTATGGCTACACCTTC; cdr3_aa: CASSLGLLTNNYGYTF
clone_size: few; v_call: TRBV6-6; d_call: .; j_call: TRBJ2-3; cdr3_length: 16; cdr3_nt: TGTGCCAGCAGCTTTGAGGCAGCGGGCAACACAGATACGCAGTATTTT; cdr3_aa: CASSFEAAGNTDTQYF
clone_size: .; v_call: TRBV7-2; d_call: TRBD2; j_call: TRBJ2-2; cdr3_length: 20; cdr3_nt: TGTGCCAGCAGCTTAGCGCTAAAGGCTAGCGGGAGGCGAGGCACCGGGGAGCTGTTTTTT; cdr3_aa: CASSLALKASGRRGTGELFF
clone_size: .; v_call: TRBV28; d_call: .; j_call: TRBJ2-1; cdr3_length: 11; cdr3_nt: TGTGCCAGCAGCCGCCGCGCGGAGCAGTTCTTC; cdr3_aa: CASSRRAEQFF
clone_size: .; v_call: TRBV28; d_call: .; j_call: TRBJ1-3; cdr3_length: 17; cdr3_nt: TGTGCCAGCAGTCCGCTTACACGGAGCAACTCTGGAAACACCATATATTTT; cdr3_aa: CASSPLTRSNSGNTIYF
clone_size: .; v_call: TRBV5-5; d_call: .; j_call: TRBJ2-1; cdr3_length: 13; cdr3_nt: TGTGCCAGCAGCTCCATATTTAGCGATGAGCAGTTCTTC; cdr3_aa: CASSSIFSDEQFF
clone_size: .; v_call: TRBV11-2; d_call: TRBD1; j_call: TRBJ1-2; cdr3_length: 14; cdr3_nt: TGTGCCAGCAGCTGGCTGGGACAGGGGGGAGGCTACACCTTC; cdr3_aa: CASSWLGQGGGYTF
clone_size: .; v_call: TRBV2; d_call: TRBD1; j_call: TRBJ2-2; cdr3_length: 15; cdr3_nt: TGTGCCAGCAGATTAAGGACAGGGGGCAAAGGGGAGCTGTTTTTT; cdr3_aa: CASRLRTGGKGELFF
clone_size: .; v_call: TRBV27; d_call: .; j_call: TRBJ1-3; cdr3_length: 13; cdr3_nt: TGTGCCAGCAGTTCAGGGACTGGAAACACCATATATTTT; cdr3_aa: CASSSGTGNTIYF
clone_size: once; v_call: TRBV2; d_call: TRBD1; j_call: TRBJ2-1; cdr3_length: 14; cdr3_nt: TGTGCCACTCAACCGGGACAGGCCTACAATGAGCAGTTCTTC; cdr3_aa: CATQPGQAYNEQFF
clone_size: .; v_call: TRBV24-1; d_call: .; j_call: TRBJ1-5; cdr3_length: 12; cdr3_nt: TGTGCCACCAGTGAGGGGAGGAGGCCCCAGCATTTT; cdr3_aa: CATSEGRRPQHF
clone_size: .; v_call: TRBV3-1/TRBV3-2; d_call: .; j_call: TRBJ1-2; cdr3_length: 13; cdr3_nt: TGTGCCAGCAGCCAACAAGACAGCTATGGCTACACCTTC; cdr3_aa: CASSQQDSYGYTF
clone_size: once; v_call: TRBV28; d_call: TRBD1; j_call: TRBJ1-1; cdr3_length: 16; cdr3_nt: TGTGCCAGCAGTTTCCGCCTTACAGGGGGCGCGTTGGGGGCTTTCTTT; cdr3_aa: CASSFRLTGGALGAFF
clone_size: .; v_call: TRBV7-2; d_call: .; j_call: TRBJ2-7; cdr3_length: 15; cdr3_nt: TGTGCCAGCAGCTTAGAACTAACCGCTCCCTACGAGCAGTACTTC; cdr3_aa: CASSLELTAPYEQYF
clone_size: .; v_call: TRBV5-1; d_call: TRBD2; j_call: TRBJ2-1; cdr3_length: 17; cdr3_nt: TGCGCCAGCAGCTTCGGACTAGCGGCAACCTTCTACAATGAGCAGTTCTTC; cdr3_aa: CASSFGLAATFYNEQFF
clone_size: .; v_call: TRBV19; d_call: TRBD1; j_call: TRBJ2-7; cdr3_length: 14; cdr3_nt: TGTGCCAGTACCCGGGACAGGAGATCCTACGAGCAGTACTTC; cdr3_aa: CASTRDRRSYEQYF